These 11 T cell receptor beta chains were all obtained from the same sample, sequenced in a study of blood T cell repertoires in COVID-19. The assay was immunoSEQ multiplex PCR, and TCRdb's table has in-frame clones only and misses some. The sample carries about 84,000 clones, around 80% recorded once. The source material was peripheral blood. The receptors derive from a man aged 80 or over with active or convalescent COVID-19.

The chain uses TRBV7-2 and TRBJ2-7; 7 bases agree with TRBD2. Germline V lookup: CDR1 SGHTA, CDR2 FQGNSA. The CDR3 is 14 residues long. V lost 8 bases, J lost 2 bases, and 9 bases stayed unmatched. CDR3 amino acids: CASSRGGVTYEQYF. The CDR3 DNA reads TGTGCCAGCTCCCGGGGAGGGGTGACCTACGAGCAGTACTTC.

J is TRBJ2-2 and V is TRBV27, with 13 bases matching TRBD2. Germline V gene lookup returns CDR1 MNHEY and CDR2 SMNVEV (reference sequence). This CDR3 is built from 17 residues. With V trimmed by 4 bases and J by 7 bases, 9 bases remained unmatched. The CDR3 sequence: CASSSVRLAGGGGELFF. CDR3 bases: TGTGCCAGCAGTTCTGTGAGACTAGCGGGGGGTGGCGGGGAGCTGTTTTTT.

The sample holds one count of this clone. J is TRBJ1-1 and V is TRBV27, with 10 bases lining up with TRBD1. Germline loops: CDR1 MNHEY, CDR2 SMNVEV (reference sequence). The CDR3 is 20 residues long. Trimming took 1 base from V and 0 from J; bases not matched to a gene: 14. CDR3 coding DNA: TGTGCCAGCAGTTTATTTCCTCCAGGGACAGGGGCCGCGATGAACACTGAAGCTTTCTTT. Its translation is CASSLFPPGTGAAMNTEAFF.

On this clone itself: Additional DNA sequences in this sample encode the identical CDR3. The chain carries TRBV29-1 and TRBJ2-5, with D maybe TRBD2 (6 bases). With 6 bases removed from V and 2 bases from J, the gap between germline ends came to 10 bases. The CDR3 loop spans 12 amino acids. CDR1 and CDR2 from the germline V gene are SQVTM and ANQGSEA. The chain's CDR3 is CSVGGSQETQYF. CDR3 DNA: TGCAGCGTCGGAGGGTCACAAGAGACCCAGTACTTC.

This clone came up once. The J gene is TRBJ1-1, the V gene TRBV29-1; no definite D call. The CDR3 consists of 12 residues. Per the germline V gene, CDR1 is SQVTM and CDR2 is ANQGSEA. Trimming removed 6 bases from V and 1 base from J, with 9 bases in between. CDR3 sequence: CSVGRQNTEAFF. The CDR3, as DNA: TGCAGCGTCGGCCGACAGAACACTGAAGCTTTCTTT.

V gene TRBV6-5 combines with J gene TRBJ1-1; TRBD1 might be the D (6 bases). Germline values: CDR1 MNHEY, CDR2 SVGAGI. V was trimmed by 9 bases and J by 3 bases, leaving 14 bases between them. The CDR3 sequence is 13 residues long. This CDR3 is CASTGFRDTEAFF. The CDR3 DNA reads as TGTGCCAGTACAGGGTTTAGGGACACTGAAGCTTTCTTT.

The chain has TRBV27 and TRBJ1-5; a weak D match, TRBD1 (5 bases). This CDR3 has 15 amino acids. Germline V lookup: CDR1 MNHEY, CDR2 SMNVEV (reference sequence). V dropped 3 bases and J dropped 3 bases, with 12 bases sitting between them. CDR3 nucleotides: TGTGCCAGCAGTTTCCAGGGCGGATACAATCAGCCCCAGCATTTT. It encodes CASSFQGGYNQPQHF.

The rearrangement links TRBV20-1 to TRBJ2-5; 8 positions match TRBD1. The CDR3 sequence is 15 residues long. Germline values: CDR1 DFQATT, CDR2 SNEGSKA (reference sequence). The junction had 11 bases not matched to a gene; V was cut back by 3 bases and J by 5 bases. The CDR3, as DNA: TGCAGTGCTAGTGGTCTGGGACAGGTATCCGAGACCCAGTACTTC. This encodes CSASGLGQVSETQYF.

V gene TRBV6-5 combines with J gene TRBJ2-1; D is unclear. This CDR3 region has 13 residues. Germline CDR1 MNHEY, CDR2 SVGAGI. V lost 8 bases, J lost 0 bases, and 8 bases lay in between. CDR3 region: CASALSSYNEQFF. The CDR3 bases are TGTGCCAGCGCTCTAAGCTCCTACAATGAGCAGTTCTTC.

V gene TRBV7-2 combines with J gene TRBJ2-7; possibly TRBD1 for D (6 bases). Per the germline V gene, CDR1 is SGHTA and CDR2 is FQGNSA. The CDR3 consists of 15 residues. V was clipped by 5 bases and J by 6 bases, with 20 bases between them. The CDR3 sequence: CASSQGTHRTVEQYF. The CDR3 DNA is TGTGCCAGCAGCCAGGGGACCCATCGTACGGTCGAGCAGTACTTC.

The CDR3 spells CASSQDRNSLGYTF. The CDR3 DNA is TGTGCCAGCAGCCAAGATCGAAACAGCCTAGGCTACACCTTC. The chain links TRBV3-1 (or the pseudogene TRBV3-2) to TRBJ1-2; the D is unclear. CDR1 LGHDT and CDR2 YNNKEL come from the germline V gene (reference sequence). CDR3 length equals 14 residues. V was cut by 0 bases and J by 8 bases, with 13 bases left in between.